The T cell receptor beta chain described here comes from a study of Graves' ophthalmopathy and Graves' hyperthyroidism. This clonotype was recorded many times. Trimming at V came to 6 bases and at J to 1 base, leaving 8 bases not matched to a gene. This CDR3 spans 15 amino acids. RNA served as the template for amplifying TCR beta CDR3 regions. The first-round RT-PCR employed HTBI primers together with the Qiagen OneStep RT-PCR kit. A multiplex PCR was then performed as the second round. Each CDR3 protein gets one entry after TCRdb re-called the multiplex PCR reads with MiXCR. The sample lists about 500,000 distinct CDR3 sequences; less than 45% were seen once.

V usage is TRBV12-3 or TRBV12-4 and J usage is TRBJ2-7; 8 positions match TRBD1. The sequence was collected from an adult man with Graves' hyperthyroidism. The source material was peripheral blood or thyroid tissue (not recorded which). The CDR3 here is CASSRLGQGSYEQYF. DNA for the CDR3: TGTGCCAGCAGCCGACTCGGACAGGGATCCTACGAGCAGTACTTC.